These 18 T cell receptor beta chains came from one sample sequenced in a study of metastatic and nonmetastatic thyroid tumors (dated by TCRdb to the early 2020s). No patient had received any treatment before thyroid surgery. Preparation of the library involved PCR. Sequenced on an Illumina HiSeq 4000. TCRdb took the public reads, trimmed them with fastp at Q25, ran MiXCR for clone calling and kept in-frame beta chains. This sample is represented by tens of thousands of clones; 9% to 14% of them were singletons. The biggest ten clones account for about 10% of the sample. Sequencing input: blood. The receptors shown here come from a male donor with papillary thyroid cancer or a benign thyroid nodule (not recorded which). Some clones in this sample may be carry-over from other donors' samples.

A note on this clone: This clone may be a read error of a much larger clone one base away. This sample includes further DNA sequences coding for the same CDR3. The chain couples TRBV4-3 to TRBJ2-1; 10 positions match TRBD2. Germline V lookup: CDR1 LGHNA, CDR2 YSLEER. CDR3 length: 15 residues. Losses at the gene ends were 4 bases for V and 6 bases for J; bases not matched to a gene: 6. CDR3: CASSPRLAGSNEQFF. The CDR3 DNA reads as TGCGCCAGCAGCCCCCGACTAGCGGGTTCCAATGAGCAGTTCTTC.

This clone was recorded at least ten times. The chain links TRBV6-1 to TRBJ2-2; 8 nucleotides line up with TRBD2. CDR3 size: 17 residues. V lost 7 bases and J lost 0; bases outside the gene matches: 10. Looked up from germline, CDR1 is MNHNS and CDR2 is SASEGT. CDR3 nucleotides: TGTGCCAGCACCTCTTCTAGCGGGCCGACGAACACCGGGGAGCTGTTTTTT. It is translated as CASTSSSGPTNTGELFF.

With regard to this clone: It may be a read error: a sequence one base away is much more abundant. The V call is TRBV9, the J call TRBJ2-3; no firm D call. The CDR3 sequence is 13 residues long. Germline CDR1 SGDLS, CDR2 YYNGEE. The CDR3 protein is CASSPPHTHTQYF. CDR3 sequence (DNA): TGTGCCAGCAGCCCACCTCACACACATACGCAGTATTTT.

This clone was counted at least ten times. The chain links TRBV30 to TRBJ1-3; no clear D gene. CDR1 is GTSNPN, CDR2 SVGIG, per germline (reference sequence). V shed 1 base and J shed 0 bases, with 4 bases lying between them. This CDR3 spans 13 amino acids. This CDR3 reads CAWSGDSGNTIYF. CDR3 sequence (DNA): TGTGCCTGGAGTGGGGACTCTGGAAACACCATATATTTT. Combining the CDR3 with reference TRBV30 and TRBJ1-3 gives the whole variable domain SQTIHQWPATLVQPVGSPLSLECTVEGTSNPNLYWYRQAAGRGLQLLFYSVGIGQISSEVPQNLSASRPQDRQFILSSKKLLLSDSGFYLCAWSGDSGNTIYFGEGSWLTVV.

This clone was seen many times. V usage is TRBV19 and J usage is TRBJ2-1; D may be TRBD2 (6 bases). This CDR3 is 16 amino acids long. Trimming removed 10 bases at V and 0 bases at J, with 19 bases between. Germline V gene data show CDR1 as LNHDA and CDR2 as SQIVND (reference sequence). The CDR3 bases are TGTGCCACCAGTGGCGGGGAGGACGCCTCCTACAATGAGCAGTTCTTC. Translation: CATSGGEDASYNEQFF. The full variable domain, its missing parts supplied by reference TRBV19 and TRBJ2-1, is DGGITQSPKYLFRKEGQNVTLSCEQNLNHDAMYWYRQDPGQGLRLIYYSQIVNDFQKGDIAEGYSVSREKKESFPLTVTSAQKNPTAFYLCATSGGEDASYNEQFFGPGTRLTVL.

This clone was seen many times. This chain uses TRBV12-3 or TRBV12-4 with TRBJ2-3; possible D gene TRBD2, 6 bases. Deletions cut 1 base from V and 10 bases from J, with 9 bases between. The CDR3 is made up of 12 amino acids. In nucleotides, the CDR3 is TGTGCCAGCAGTTTAGGGTTAGCGGCGCAGTATTTT. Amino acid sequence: CASSLGLAAQYF.

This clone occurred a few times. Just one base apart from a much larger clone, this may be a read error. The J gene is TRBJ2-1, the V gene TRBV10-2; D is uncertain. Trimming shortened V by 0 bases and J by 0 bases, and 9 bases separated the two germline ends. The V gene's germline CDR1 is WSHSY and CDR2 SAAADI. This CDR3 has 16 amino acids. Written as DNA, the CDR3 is TGCGCCAGCAGTGAGTCGGTCGCCGACTCCTACAATGAGCAGTTCTTC. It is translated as CASSESVADSYNEQFF.

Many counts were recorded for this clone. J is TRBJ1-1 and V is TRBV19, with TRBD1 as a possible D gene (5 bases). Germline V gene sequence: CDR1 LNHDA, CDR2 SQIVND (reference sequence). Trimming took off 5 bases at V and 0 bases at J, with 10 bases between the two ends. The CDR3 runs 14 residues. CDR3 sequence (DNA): TGTGCCAGTAGTCGCAGGGTTATGAACACTGAAGCTTTCTTT. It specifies CASSRRVMNTEAFF.

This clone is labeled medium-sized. In nucleotides, the CDR3 is TGTGCCAGCATCGACAGCGCCTACGAGCAGTACTTC. This translates into CASIDSAYEQYF. This chain joins TRBV28 and TRBJ2-7; D might be TRBD1 (5 bases). This CDR3 is built from 12 residues. The V gene lost 7 bases and the J gene lost 2 bases, with 9 bases spanning the gap. Germline lookup yields CDR1 MDHEN and CDR2 SYDVKM.

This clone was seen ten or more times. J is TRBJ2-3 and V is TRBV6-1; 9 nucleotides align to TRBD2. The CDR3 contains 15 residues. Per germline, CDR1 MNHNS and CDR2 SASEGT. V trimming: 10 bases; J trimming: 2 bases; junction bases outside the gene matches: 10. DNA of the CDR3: TGTGCCACATCTCCTAGCGGGACGGCCACAGATACGCAGTATTTT. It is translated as CATSPSGTATDTQYF.

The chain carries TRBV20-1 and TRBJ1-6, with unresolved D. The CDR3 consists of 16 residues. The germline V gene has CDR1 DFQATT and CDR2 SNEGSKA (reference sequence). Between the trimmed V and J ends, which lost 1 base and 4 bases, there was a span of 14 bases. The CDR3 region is CSARALGGPYNSPLHF. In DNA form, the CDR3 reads TGCAGTGCTAGAGCCCTCGGAGGGCCGTATAATTCACCCCTCCACTTT.

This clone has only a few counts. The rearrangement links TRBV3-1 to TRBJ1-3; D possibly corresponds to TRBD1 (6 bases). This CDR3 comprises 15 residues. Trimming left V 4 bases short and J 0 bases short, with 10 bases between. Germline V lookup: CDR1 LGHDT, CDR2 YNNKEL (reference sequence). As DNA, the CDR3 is TGTGCCAGCAGCCGGGGGGGCGGCTCTGGAAACACCATATATTTT. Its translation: CASSRGGGSGNTIYF.

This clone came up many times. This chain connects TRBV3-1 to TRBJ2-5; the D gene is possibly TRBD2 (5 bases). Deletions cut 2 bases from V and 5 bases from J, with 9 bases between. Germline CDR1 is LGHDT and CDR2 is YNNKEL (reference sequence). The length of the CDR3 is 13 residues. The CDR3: CASSQQEVETQYF. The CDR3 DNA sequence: TGTGCCAGCAGCCAACAGGAGGTTGAGACCCAGTACTTC.

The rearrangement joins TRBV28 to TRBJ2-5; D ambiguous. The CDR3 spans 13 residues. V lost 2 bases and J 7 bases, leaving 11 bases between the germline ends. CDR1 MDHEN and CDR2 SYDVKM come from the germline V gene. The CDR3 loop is CASSLKTPGTQYF. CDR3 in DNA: TGTGCCAGCAGTTTAAAGACCCCGGGGACCCAGTACTTC.

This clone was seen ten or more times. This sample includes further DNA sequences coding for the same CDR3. CDR3 in DNA: TGTGCCAGCAGCCTAGGACTAGCGGGTTCACGTGGCAATGAGCAGTTCTTC. Its translation: CASSLGLAGSRGNEQFF. V and J are TRBV11-2 and TRBJ2-1; 11 bases match TRBD2. V shed 5 bases, J shed 6 bases, and the junction held 12 bases outside the gene matches. There are 17 residues in the CDR3. Germline-derived CDR1 and CDR2 are SGHAT and FQNNGV.

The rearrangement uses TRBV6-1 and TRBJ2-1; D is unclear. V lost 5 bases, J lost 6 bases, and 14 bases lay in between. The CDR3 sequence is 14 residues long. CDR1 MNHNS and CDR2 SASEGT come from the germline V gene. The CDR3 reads CASSRALLLNEQFF. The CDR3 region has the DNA TGTGCCAGCAGTAGAGCGTTACTACTCAATGAGCAGTTCTTC.

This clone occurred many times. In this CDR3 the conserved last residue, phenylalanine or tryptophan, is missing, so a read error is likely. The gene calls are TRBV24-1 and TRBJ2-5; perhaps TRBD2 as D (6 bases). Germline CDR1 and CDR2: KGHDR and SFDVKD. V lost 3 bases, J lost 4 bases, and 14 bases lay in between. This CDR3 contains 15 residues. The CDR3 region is CATSDPDLGGETQYL. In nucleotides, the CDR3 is TGTGCCACCAGTGATCCCGATTTGGGAGGAGAGACCCAGTACCTC.

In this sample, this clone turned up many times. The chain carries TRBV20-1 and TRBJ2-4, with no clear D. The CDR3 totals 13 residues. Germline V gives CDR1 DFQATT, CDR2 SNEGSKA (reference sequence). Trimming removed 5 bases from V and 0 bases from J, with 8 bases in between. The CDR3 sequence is CSALQLAKNIQYF. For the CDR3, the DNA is TGCAGTGCTTTACAGTTAGCCAAAAACATTCAGTACTTC.